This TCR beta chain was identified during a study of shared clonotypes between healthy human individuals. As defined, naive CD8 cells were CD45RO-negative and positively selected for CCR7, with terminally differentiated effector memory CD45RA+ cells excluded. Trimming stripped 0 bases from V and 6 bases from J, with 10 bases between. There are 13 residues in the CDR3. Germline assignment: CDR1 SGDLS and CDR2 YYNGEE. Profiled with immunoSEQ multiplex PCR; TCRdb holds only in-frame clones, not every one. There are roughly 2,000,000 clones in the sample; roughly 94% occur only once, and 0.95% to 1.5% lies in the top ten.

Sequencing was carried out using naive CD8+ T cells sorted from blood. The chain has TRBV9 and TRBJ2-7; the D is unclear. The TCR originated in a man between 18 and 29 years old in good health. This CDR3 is CASSVDGSGEQYF. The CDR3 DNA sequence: TGTGCCAGCAGCGTAGATGGGTCCGGCGAGCAGTACTTC.